The rows below give T cell receptor beta chains drawn from one sample of a study of PD-1 blockade in classical Hodgkin lymphoma. Profiling relied on immunoSEQ multiplex PCR, and the TCRdb table lists in-frame clones only, not all of them. The profile shows 13,000 or so clones, roughly 80% of them singletons. Specimen: CD4+ T cells from blood, collected before the fourth cycle of nivolumab. The receptors here all came from a human donor with classical Hodgkin lymphoma. CDR3s include the opening cysteine and the closing phenylalanine or tryptophan. A D gene is named only where the DNA matches it firmly.

D,length,J,V,CDR3
NA,13,TRBJ2-7,TRBV27,CASSPREGYEQYF
NA,13,TRBJ1-2,TRBV15,CATSPDRNYGYTF
NA,14,TRBJ1-2,TRBV7-2,CASTTAYPEDGYTF
NA,13,TRBJ1-2,TRBV29-1,CSVEVSGIYGYTF
NA,15,TRBJ1-2,TRBV7-3,CASPGRLKTNYGYTF
NA,12,TRBJ2-7,TRBV7-2,CASSAFTYEQYF
NA,15,TRBJ1-1,TRBV30,CAWKTPTTVNTEAFF
NA,15,TRBJ2-7,TRBV6-5,CASRLYRGGTYEQYF
NA,13,TRBJ1-1,TRBV5-1,CASSLGDKVEAFF
NA,15,TRBJ2-3,TRBV7-9,CASSFPRGGTDTQYF
NA,13,TRBJ1-1,TRBV10-1,CASSEGLYTEAFF
NA,11,TRBJ2-5,TRBV20-1,CSLTGGETQYF
NA,14,TRBJ2-7,TRBV19,CASTPGKGSYEQYF
NA,16,TRBJ1-5,TRBV10-3,CAISESETWGNQPQHF
NA,14,TRBJ2-2,TRBV9,CASSVMGSTGELFF
TRBD1,14,TRBJ2-4,TRBV6-6,CASSSGTGGVSQYF